This T cell receptor (beta chain) was identified during a study of blood T cell repertoires in COVID-19. Per the study methods: Counts of nucleated cells, estimated from reference gene primer amplification, were obtained. Produced via immunoSEQ multiplex PCR; TCRdb's table is partial and in-frame only. That table is the source of V, J and clone size, and D and trimming were worked out from the DNA. The table includes approximately 58,000 clones, 77% detected once. This TCR came from a man between 70 and 80 years old with active or convalescent COVID-19. Sequenced input: peripheral blood.

Written as DNA, the CDR3 is TGTGCCAGCAGCGCTGGGAGACAAGAGACCCAGTACTTC. Its translation is CASSAGRQETQYF. The V gene is TRBV6-5, the J gene TRBJ2-5, with TRBD2 as a possible D gene (5 bases). The CDR3 totals 13 residues. Looked up from germline, CDR1 is MNHEY and CDR2 is SVGAGI. The ends were cut back, 6 bases at V and 2 bases at J, with 10 bases in the middle.